Listed below are T cell receptor beta chains from one sample, sequenced in a study of T cell responses to AZD1222 COVID-19 vaccine. Sequencing was performed with immunoSEQ multiplex PCR; in TCRdb, only in-frame clones are kept and a portion is missing. The table shows about 56,000 clones, with 88% occurring only once. The source was peripheral blood, collected on day 0 of AZD1222 vaccination. These receptor sequences come from an adult in good health. Each CDR3 is given with its conserved first and last residue.

j_call v_call cdr3_aa
TRBJ2-7 TRBV28 CASERTARGEQYF
TRBJ1-4 TRBV5-1 CASTPGPWEEKLFF
TRBJ2-2 TRBV5-4 CASSLAGGPGGELFF
TRBJ1-5 TRBV13 CASSAGGTGVGNQPQHF
TRBJ1-2 TRBV25-1 CASSEHPLYGYTF
TRBJ1-1 TRBV25-1 CASSGSENTEAFF
TRBJ2-7 TRBV5-1 CACRTGQGAVEQYF
TRBJ2-6 TRBV19 CASSTDRSGANVLTF
TRBJ1-1 TRBV7-2 CASSPRLGGGTEAFF
TRBJ2-1 TRBV24-1 CATSDLGGNRQFF
TRBJ2-1 TRBV27 CASSLWGITSGNYNEQFF
TRBJ2-7 TRBV5-1 CASSLDLRDLYEQYF